What follows describes a single TCR beta chain. Its antigen is currently unknown. The data originate from a study of cytomegalovirus exposure and HLA in healthy donors. Study-level background: Unique TCR beta sequences numbering about 100 million came from roughly 180 million T cells in an earlier analysis.

The PCR had 60 Vbeta and 13 Jbeta primers. TCRdb's table, derived via immunoSEQ multiplex PCR, lists solely in-frame clones and lacks some. The repertoire holds about 120,000 clones, with 63% as singletons. The CDR3 spans 16 residues. V was clipped by 3 bases and J by 4 bases; unmatched bases: 7. Germline V gene sequence: CDR1 MNHNS, CDR2 SASEGT. Findings and limits, study-wide: According to a later analysis, donors in an Asian-associated ancestry cluster reportedly had fewer N-insertions than the roughly 670-donor mean.

Sequenced: PBMCs. The receptor's source is a man in his forties in good health and CMV-seropositive. The rearrangement links TRBV6-1 to TRBJ1-3; TRBD1 agrees at 9 bases. CDR3 amino acids: CASSEVTGGGGNTIYF. DNA of the CDR3: TGTGCCAGCAGTGAGGTGACAGGGGGAGGAGGAAACACCATATATTTT.